The 11 T cell receptor beta chains presented below share a single source sample, sequenced in a study of cytomegalovirus exposure and HLA in healthy donors (dated 2017 in TCRdb). Libraries were constructed by the immunoSEQ multiplex PCR assay. TCRdb's version of the immuneACCESS table is confined to in-frame rearrangements and falls short of the full clone set. An unresolved V gene accounts for under half of the shortfall where checked; the remainder is of unknown origin. The sample table records 65,000 to 85,000 clones; roughly 94% of these occur just once. More than 0.6% of the sample belongs to the ten largest clones. The sample consisted of PBMCs. Receptors originate from a woman between 18 and 29 years old in good health and CMV-seronegative.

V usage is TRBV13 and J usage is TRBJ1-2, with D possibly TRBD1 on 5 matching bases. Trimming removed 5 bases at V and 3 bases at J, with 19 bases between. This CDR3 region has 16 residues. Germline loops: CDR1 PRHDT, CDR2 FYEKMQ (reference sequence). CDR3 residues: CASSGEGGVGDYGYTF. In DNA, the CDR3 is TGTGCCAGCAGCGGGGAGGGCGGGGTGGGGGACTATGGCTACACCTTC.

CDR3 sequence reads: CASRTRGETQYF. DNA of the CDR3: TGTGCCAGCAGGACGAGGGGGGAGACCCAGTACTTC. The genes are TRBV7-8 and TRBJ2-5, with D possibly matching TRBD1 (6 bases). CDR1 is SGHVS and CDR2 is FQNEAQ in the germline V gene. This CDR3 comprises 12 residues. Trimming removed 6 bases from V and 5 bases from J, with 10 bases in between.

The chain combines TRBV6-5 with TRBJ1-1, with a tentative D call TRBD1 (5 bases). Trimming removed 6 bases at V and 7 bases at J, with 15 bases between. CDR1 and CDR2 from the germline V gene are MNHEY and SVGAGI. The CDR3 length is 13 residues. CDR3 protein: CASRPSGGGEAFF. CDR3 bases: TGTGCCAGCAGACCTTCCGGGGGGGGTGAAGCTTTCTTT.

In this sample, this clone turned up once. The chain is built from TRBV6-6 and TRBJ2-7; possibly TRBD2 for D (6 bases). The CDR3 length is 13 residues. Germline V gene lookup returns CDR1 MNHNY and CDR2 SVGAGI (reference sequence). Between the trimmed V and J ends, which lost 8 bases and 3 bases, there was a span of 14 bases. The DNA of the CDR3 is TGTGCCAGCCAAAGGGACGGGGGCTACGAGCAGTACTTC. Amino acids: CASQRDGGYEQYF.

The chain recombines TRBV7-2 with TRBJ2-7, with 11 bases identical to TRBD2. Trimming removed 4 bases from V and 2 bases from J; junction bases left unmatched: 1. The CDR3 covers 14 residues. Germline-derived CDR1 and CDR2 are SGHTA and FQGNSA. The CDR3 nucleotides are TGTGCCAGCAGCTCGGGACTAGCGGCCTACGAGCAGTACTTC. The encoded protein is CASSSGLAAYEQYF.

The chain recombines TRBV28 with TRBJ1-5; D ambiguous. V was shortened by 3 bases and J by 7 bases, with 19 bases between the two germline ends. Germline values: CDR1 MDHEN, CDR2 SYDVKM. This CDR3 is 16 amino acids long. CDR3 nucleotides: TGTGCCAGCAGTTTCCGCCCGAGAAGCGTCATCCAGCCCCAGCATTTT. It codes for CASSFRPRSVIQPQHF.

This chain uses TRBV7-9 with TRBJ2-7; D is unclear. The CDR3 is 15 residues long. Germline loops: CDR1 SEHNR, CDR2 FQNEAQ (reference sequence). Trimming removed 0 bases from V and 3 bases from J, with 12 bases in between. DNA of the CDR3: TGTGCCAGCAGCTTAGCGTTTAGGAGTGGCTACGAGCAGTACTTC. It yields the protein CASSLAFRSGYEQYF.

This sequence joins TRBV5-4 and TRBJ2-7; tentative D call: TRBD2 (6 bases). The CDR3 consists of 15 residues. V lost 4 bases and J lost 2, with 16 bases in between. Germline CDR1 is SGHNT and CDR2 is YYREEE (reference sequence). The CDR3 DNA reads as TGTGCCAGCAGCCTCTTTCCCGGGGGAACCTACGAGCAGTACTTC. This codes for CASSLFPGGTYEQYF.

This chain links TRBV28 with TRBJ1-1; D remains ambiguous. Trimming cost V 6 bases and J 2 bases, with 10 bases left between them. Germline values: CDR1 MDHEN, CDR2 SYDVKM. There are 13 residues in the CDR3. The CDR3 nucleotides are TGTGCCAGCAGGACACAAGTCAACACTGAAGCTTTCTTT. Amino acid sequence: CASRTQVNTEAFF.

The chain couples TRBV7-2 to TRBJ2-2; TRBD2 aligns across 11 bases. The length of the CDR3 is 14 residues. Trimming removed 9 bases from V and 6 bases from J; junction bases left unmatched: 6. Germline V CDR1 and CDR2: SGHTA, FQGNSA. CDR3 nucleotides: TGTGCCAGTACGACTAGCGGGGTATCCGGGGAGCTGTTTTTT. This encodes CASTTSGVSGELFF.

The chain employs TRBV7-9 and TRBJ2-7; D gene ambiguous. The V and J ends lost 5 bases and 7 bases respectively, with 12 bases between them. This CDR3 has 12 residues. Germline CDR1 reads SEHNR; CDR2 reads FQNEAQ (reference sequence). CDR3 bases: TGTGCCAGCAGCAACTTGTCGGGTGAGCAGTACTTC. Residues: CASSNLSGEQYF. Full variable domain (remainder filled in from reference TRBV7-9 and TRBJ2-7): DTGVSQNPRHKITKRGQNVTFRCDPISEHNRLYWYRQTLGQGPEFLTYFQNEAQLEKSRLLSDRFSAERPKGSFSTLEIQRTEQGDSAMYLCASSNLSGEQYFGPGTRLTVT.